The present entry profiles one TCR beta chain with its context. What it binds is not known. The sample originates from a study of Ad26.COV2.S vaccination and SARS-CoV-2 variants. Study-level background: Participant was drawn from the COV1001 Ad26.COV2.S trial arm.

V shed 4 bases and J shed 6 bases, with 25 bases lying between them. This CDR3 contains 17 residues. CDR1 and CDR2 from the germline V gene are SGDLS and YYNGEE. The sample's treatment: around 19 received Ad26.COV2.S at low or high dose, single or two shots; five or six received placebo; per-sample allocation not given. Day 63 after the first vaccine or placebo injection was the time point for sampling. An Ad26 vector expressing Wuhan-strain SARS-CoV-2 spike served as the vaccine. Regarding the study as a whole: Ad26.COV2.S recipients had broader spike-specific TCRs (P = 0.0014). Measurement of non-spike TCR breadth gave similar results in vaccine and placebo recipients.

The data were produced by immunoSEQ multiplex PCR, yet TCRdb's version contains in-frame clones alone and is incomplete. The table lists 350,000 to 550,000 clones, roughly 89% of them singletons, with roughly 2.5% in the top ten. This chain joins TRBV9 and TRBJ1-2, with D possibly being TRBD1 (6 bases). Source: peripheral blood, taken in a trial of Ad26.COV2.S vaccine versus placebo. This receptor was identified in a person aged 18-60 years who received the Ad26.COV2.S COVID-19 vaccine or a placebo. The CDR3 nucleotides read TGTGCCAGCAGCTCAGGGTGGGGGCCCCCATATGATCATGGCTACACCTTC. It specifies CASSSGWGPPYDHGYTF.